The rows below give T cell receptor beta chains drawn from one sample of a study of T cell repertoires in cytomegalovirus infection. One entry per CDR3 protein, called by TCRdb with MiXCR from the reads. Of about 310,000 distinct CDR3 sequences listed, roughly 9.3% were seen once; the top ten hold more than 2.5%. The sample consisted of PBMCs. The receptors were sampled from a human donor in good health (CMV status not recorded). Some clones in this sample may be carry-over from other donors' samples. CDR3s include the opening cysteine and the closing phenylalanine or tryptophan. Each record gives: CDR3 protein, CDR3 DNA, J gene, V gene, D gene, clone size. The D gene is left open where the match is weak. Where a row states a size, it is once, few, many or the class of an expanded clone; other rows omit it.

CDR3: CASSLNYEVNTEAFF
DNA: TGTGCCAGCAGTTTAAATTATGAAGTTAACACTGAAGCTTTCTTT
J: TRBJ1-1
V: TRBV12-3/TRBV12-4
D: -
size: many

CDR3: CASDRRGDLYGYTF
DNA: TGTGCCAGCGACAGGAGAGGCGACCTCTATGGCTACACCTTC
J: TRBJ1-2
V: TRBV2
D: -
size: -

CDR3: CASSYRAGGQEQFF
DNA: TGTGCCAGCAGCTATAGGGCGGGGGGGCAGGAGCAGTTCTTC
J: TRBJ2-1
V: TRBV7-2
D: TRBD2
size: many

CDR3: CASSPPPAKNIQYF
DNA: TGTGCCAGCAGCCCCCCTCCAGCCAAAAACATTCAGTACTTC
J: TRBJ2-4
V: TRBV7-2
D: -
size: many

CDR3: CASSLVEESGANVLTF
DNA: TGTGCCAGCAGCCTGGTTGAGGAATCTGGGGCCAACGTCCTGACTTTC
J: TRBJ2-6
V: TRBV5-6
D: -
size: -

CDR3: CASRTGLNEKLFF
DNA: TGTGCCAGCAGAACAGGGTTGAATGAAAAACTGTTTTTT
J: TRBJ1-4
V: TRBV7-9
D: -
size: few

CDR3: CASRQRRDTQYF
DNA: TGTGCCAGCAGGCAGCGGCGAGATACGCAGTATTTT
J: TRBJ2-3
V: TRBV12-3/TRBV12-4
D: -
size: -

CDR3: CSGLPGGTEAFF
DNA: TGCAGCGGACTGCCGGGGGGCACTGAAGCTTTCTTT
J: TRBJ1-1
V: TRBV29-1
D: -
size: -

CDR3: CASSFLAGGPSSYNEQFF
DNA: TGCGCCAGCAGCTTCCTAGCGGGGGGCCCGAGCTCCTACAATGAGCAGTTCTTC
J: TRBJ2-1
V: TRBV5-1
D: TRBD2
size: many

CDR3: CASIPGDSNQPQHF
DNA: TGTGCCAGCATCCCAGGTGATAGCAATCAGCCCCAGCATTTT
J: TRBJ1-5
V: TRBV28
D: -
size: few

CDR3: CASSQSPDSPSTEAFF
DNA: TGCGCCAGCAGTCAATCCCCGGACAGTCCCAGCACTGAAGCTTTCTTT
J: TRBJ1-1
V: TRBV23-1
D: -
size: -

CDR3: CASSLGPSDRGNNEQFF
DNA: TGCGCCAGCAGCTTGGGCCCGTCGGACAGGGGTAATAATGAGCAGTTCTTC
J: TRBJ2-1
V: TRBV5-1
D: TRBD1
size: -

CDR3: CASSQDAGGAYEQYF
DNA: TGTGCCAGCAGCCAAGATGCCGGGGGCGCCTACGAGCAGTACTTC
J: TRBJ2-7
V: TRBV3-1
D: -
size: few

CDR3: CSVEGPGGDNEQFF
DNA: TGCAGCGTTGAAGGTCCCGGGGGGGACAATGAGCAGTTCTTC
J: TRBJ2-1
V: TRBV29-1
D: TRBD2
size: many

CDR3: CTSSIPLGNTIYF
DNA: TGTACCAGCAGCATACCCCTCGGAAACACCATATATTTT
J: TRBJ1-3
V: TRBV7-8
D: -
size: -

CDR3: CASSQGGGADTQYF
DNA: TGCGCCAGCAGCCAAGGCGGGGGGGCAGATACGCAGTATTTT
J: TRBJ2-3
V: TRBV4-1
D: TRBD2
size: few

CDR3: CASSENWVGETQYF
DNA: TGTGCCAGCAGTGAAAACTGGGTGGGAGAGACCCAGTACTTC
J: TRBJ2-5
V: TRBV2
D: -
size: -

CDR3: CASSEMRGHNEQYF
DNA: TGTGCCAGCAGTGAAATGAGGGGGCACAACGAGCAGTACTTC
J: TRBJ2-7
V: TRBV2
D: TRBD1
size: -

CDR3: CASSRGVSGANVLTF
DNA: TGTGCCAGCTCACGGGGAGTCTCTGGGGCCAACGTCCTGACTTTC
J: TRBJ2-6
V: TRBV18
D: -
size: many

CDR3: CASSPPAEGALPWNEQFF
DNA: TGTGCCAGCTCACCACCGGCGGAAGGGGCACTCCCCTGGAATGAGCAGTTCTTC
J: TRBJ2-1
V: TRBV18
D: -
size: -

CDR3: CASSDDRVEQYF
DNA: TGTGCCAGCAGCGACGACAGGGTTGAGCAGTACTTC
J: TRBJ2-7
V: TRBV7-2
D: TRBD1
size: many

CDR3: CASRKDRGDGYTF
DNA: TGTGCCAGCAGGAAGGACAGGGGCGATGGCTACACCTTC
J: TRBJ1-2
V: TRBV7-9
D: TRBD1
size: many